These T cell receptor beta chains were read from a single sample in a study of cytomegalovirus exposure and HLA in healthy donors. Using immunoSEQ multiplex PCR, the repertoire was profiled, and TCRdb retains in-frame clones only, with some absent. The sample contains 90,000 to 110,000 clones, 15% of which appear only once. The material sequenced was PBMCs. These receptors all stem from a female donor in good health and CMV-seronegative. Each CDR3 is given with its conserved first and last residue. Fields, in order: clone size, D gene, V gene, J gene, CDR3 DNA, CDR3 protein. D genes are given only for firm matches. Where a row states a size, it is once, few, many or the class of an expanded clone; other rows omit it.

>few|.|TRBV9|TRBJ2-1
TGTGCCAGCAGCGCCGATTACAGGGTGGGCAATGAGCAGTTCTTC
CASSADYRVGNEQFF
>.|.|TRBV6-1|TRBJ2-2
TGTGCCAGCAGTGAGGCATCTCCTAGAGGGGAGCTGTTTTTT
CASSEASPRGELFF
>.|TRBD1|TRBV5-1|TRBJ2-7
TGCGCCAGCAGACCAGGGGGACCTACCTACGAGCAGTACTTC
CASRPGGPTYEQYF
>.|.|TRBV27|TRBJ2-1
TGTGCCAGCGCCGTGGAGGCCCCCCTATACAATGAGCAGTTCTTC
CASAVEAPLYNEQFF
>.|.|TRBV7-2|TRBJ2-5
TGTGCCAGCAGCAACCTGGCGGGCGGGGAGACCCAGTACTTC
CASSNLAGGETQYF
>few|TRBD1|TRBV18|TRBJ2-7
TGTGCCAGCTGGCCCGGGACAGGGTTGAGGGAGCAGTACTTC
CASWPGTGLREQYF
>few|.|TRBV6-5|TRBJ2-2
TGTGCCAGCGACAGGCTGTCGGGCGCTGGGGAGCTGTTTTTT
CASDRLSGAGELFF
>.|TRBD2|TRBV7-2|TRBJ2-5
TGTGCCAGCAGCACCCAAGGACTAGTTCAAGAGACCCAGTACTTC
CASSTQGLVQETQYF
>few|TRBD1|TRBV5-6|TRBJ2-3
TGTGCCAGCAGCACATACCAACAGGGGTGGACAGGGGCCGCAGATACGCAGTATTTT
CASSTYQQGWTGAADTQYF
>few|TRBD1|TRBV10-3|TRBJ2-3
TGTGCCATCAGCGTGACAGGGGTGGAAGATACGCAGTATTTT
CAISVTGVEDTQYF
>few|TRBD2|TRBV4-2|TRBJ2-5
TGTGCCAGCAGCCAAGGTGGACTAGCGGGAGGAGAGGCCCAGTACTTC
CASSQGGLAGGEAQYF
>.|.|TRBV29-1|TRBJ2-1
TGCAGCGTTGAAGCCGCCCGGGGCAATGAGCAGTTCTTC
CSVEAARGNEQFF
>.|.|TRBV18|TRBJ2-5
TGTGCCAGCTCACCACCGTCCAGTCAAGAGACCCAGTACTTC
CASSPPSSQETQYF
>.|.|TRBV4-3|TRBJ2-7
TGCGCCAGCAGCCACGATTTACAGGTTCAACTACAGGAGCAGTACTTC
CASSHDLQVQLQEQYF
>.|TRBD2|TRBV5-4|TRBJ2-5
TGTGCCAGCAGCTTGGAAGCGGGAGTTTCCCAAGAGACCCAGTACTTC
CASSLEAGVSQETQYF
>.|.|TRBV15|TRBJ2-2
TGTGCCACCAGCATATACTCCGGGGAGCTGTTTTTT
CATSIYSGELFF
>few|.|TRBV15|TRBJ2-5
TGTGCCACCAGCAGAGATCGAGGTCAGGGTCGCGAGACCCAGTACTTC
CATSRDRGQGRETQYF
>few|.|TRBV30|TRBJ1-2
TGTGCCTGGAGTGACCCTCACAGGGATCCCTATGGCTACACCTTC
CAWSDPHRDPYGYTF
>.|TRBD2|TRBV7-2|TRBJ2-2
TGTGCCAGCAGCTCAACCAGTAGGCTAGCGGGGGGTCGTGGGGAGCTGTTTTTT
CASSSTSRLAGGRGELFF
>.|.|TRBV11-3|TRBJ1-1
TGTGCCAGCAGCTTAGACCCTACCGGGACTACTGAAGCTTTCTTT
CASSLDPTGTTEAFF
>.|.|TRBV27|TRBJ1-5
TGTGCCAGCAGCTTTGGTGCAGGGCCCGGTCAGCCCCAGCATTTT
CASSFGAGPGQPQHF
>few|.|TRBV5-6|TRBJ1-2
TGTGCCAGCAGCCCAAGACAGGTGTCGGGAAACTATGGCTACACCTTC
CASSPRQVSGNYGYTF
>few|TRBD1|TRBV25-1|TRBJ1-4
TGTGCCAGCAGTGAATGGGGACAGGGGGCTTGGGAAAAACTGTTTTTT
CASSEWGQGAWEKLFF
>few|TRBD2|TRBV7-9|TRBJ2-2
TGTGCCAGCAGTCTTATACGCGGGAGGGATACCGGGGAGCTGTTTTTT
CASSLIRGRDTGELFF
>few|.|TRBV30|TRBJ2-3
TGTGCCTGGAGTGTAGCCAGACTAGTTTCGCAGTATTTT
CAWSVARLVSQYF
>.|TRBD2|TRBV7-8|TRBJ2-1
TGTGCCAGCAGCTTAGTGAGACTAGCGGTCTACAATGAGCAGTTCTTC
CASSLVRLAVYNEQFF
>.|TRBD1|TRBV30|TRBJ2-1
TGTGCCTGGAGTGCGTTCCGCGACAGGGGAAACTACAATGAGCAGTTCTTC
CAWSAFRDRGNYNEQFF
>few|.|TRBV4-1|TRBJ1-1
TGCGCCAGCAGCCAAGTTCCACCTACTAACACTGAAGCTTTCTTT
CASSQVPPTNTEAFF
>few|TRBD2|TRBV7-2|TRBJ2-5
TGTGCCAGCAGCTCATTATCCGGGACTACTCCAGGATATCGAGGGGCCCAGTACTTC
CASSSLSGTTPGYRGAQYF
>.|TRBD1|TRBV10-2|TRBJ2-7
TGCGCCAGCAGTGAGTCCAGGGGGATACGCTCCTACGAGCAGTACTTC
CASSESRGIRSYEQYF
>few|.|TRBV7-3|TRBJ1-1
TGTGCCAGCAGCTCTCAGGGGAACACTGAAGCTTTCTTT
CASSSQGNTEAFF
>.|TRBD1|TRBV14|TRBJ1-2
TGTGCCAGCAGCCAAGTCGACAGGGAAGGGGCTGGCTACACCTTC
CASSQVDREGAGYTF
>few|.|TRBV29-1|TRBJ1-3
TGCAGCGTTGAACAGGGTCACTCTGGAAACACCATATATTTT
CSVEQGHSGNTIYF
>few|TRBD2|TRBV19|TRBJ2-3
TGTGCCAGTAGCCCAGCGGGGGTTTCAGATACGCAGTATTTT
CASSPAGVSDTQYF
>.|.|TRBV7-9|TRBJ1-1
TGTGCCAGCAGCTCGGACAGTAACACTGAAGCTTTCTTT
CASSSDSNTEAFF
>.|TRBD2|TRBV7-2|TRBJ2-3
TGTGCCAGCAGCTTAGAGCGCGATAGCGGGCTTTTAGATACGCAGTATTTT
CASSLERDSGLLDTQYF
>.|TRBD1|TRBV30|TRBJ2-5
TGTGCCTGGAGTTACCGGGACAGGGGGCGGGAGACCCAGTACTTC
CAWSYRDRGRETQYF
>few|.|TRBV9|TRBJ1-6
TGTGCCAGCAGCGTAGGCGGGGCGGGGGGGCAACCCCTCCACTTT
CASSVGGAGGQPLHF
>few|TRBD1|TRBV29-1|TRBJ2-7
TGCAGCGTTGTCGGGAAAGGGGGCAACGAGCAGTACTTC
CSVVGKGGNEQYF
>.|TRBD2|TRBV29-1|TRBJ2-1
TGCAGCGTTGAAATCTTCGGGAGGTACAATGAGCAGTTCTTC
CSVEIFGRYNEQFF
>.|TRBD2|TRBV7-8|TRBJ2-1
TGTGCCAGCAGCTTGGATACTAGCGGTGGATGGAATGAGCAGTTCTTC
CASSLDTSGGWNEQFF
>few|TRBD1|TRBV5-6|TRBJ1-3
TGTGCCAGCAGCTTGGACCCCGGACAGGCTTTCTCTGGAAACACCATATATTTT
CASSLDPGQAFSGNTIYF
>.|.|TRBV11-2|TRBJ1-4
TGTGCCAGCAGCCGAGGGGGGGCGGGTAATGAAAAACTGTTTTTT
CASSRGGAGNEKLFF
>few|TRBD1|TRBV2|TRBJ1-1
TGTGCCAGCAGCCTGACAGGGGGCACTGAAGCTTTCTTT
CASSLTGGTEAFF
>.|TRBD1|TRBV5-6|TRBJ1-3
TGTGCCAGCAGCCTCACGGGACAGGGACGAAACACCATATATTTT
CASSLTGQGRNTIYF
>.|.|TRBV6-5|TRBJ2-3
TGTGCCAGCTACCACTACAACACAGATACGCAGTATTTT
CASYHYNTDTQYF
>.|.|TRBV5-6|TRBJ2-3
TGTGCCAGCAGCTTCGACGACAGAAACACAGATACGCAGTATTTT
CASSFDDRNTDTQYF
>.|.|TRBV19|TRBJ1-1
TGTGCCAGTAGTATAGAGGCGGCAGTACAAATGAACACTGAAGCTTTCTTT
CASSIEAAVQMNTEAFF
>.|.|TRBV9|TRBJ1-2
TGTGCCAGCAGCGCCCAAGACAGAAGTCACTATGGCTACACCTTC
CASSAQDRSHYGYTF
>few|TRBD1|TRBV19|TRBJ2-7
TGTGCCAGTACTCCGGGACAGCAGGACGAGCAGTACTTC
CASTPGQQDEQYF
>.|.|TRBV10-2|TRBJ1-5
TGCGCCAGCAGTTACCAGAATCAGCCCCAGCATTTT
CASSYQNQPQHF
>few|.|TRBV29-1|TRBJ2-3
TGCAGCGCAGTCCCCCAATTGAGCACAGATACGCAGTATTTT
CSAVPQLSTDTQYF
>.|TRBD2|TRBV7-2|TRBJ2-7
TGTGCCAGCAGCTTCACCGGGACTAGCGGGAGGCTCACCTACGAGCAGTACTTC
CASSFTGTSGRLTYEQYF
>few|TRBD2|TRBV27|TRBJ2-7
TGTGCCAGCAGTTTAATAAGCGGGAGGTCCTACGAGCAGTACTTC
CASSLISGRSYEQYF